The present T cell receptor beta chain was sequenced within a study of early T cells in non-severe SARS-CoV-2 infection. Study-level information: It was bulk RNA from unsorted whole blood that was sequenced, and the chains were unpaired.

Individual cDNA molecules received unique molecular identifiers during library preparation. A single record per CDR3 protein comes from TCRdb applying MiXCR to the 5' RACE reads. The sample has around 50,000 distinct CDR3 sequences, approximately 10% seen once; the top ten hold roughly a tenth. Concerning this clonotype itself: Its antigen is as yet unknown.

Notes on the study in general: Lookups in VDJdb leaned toward anti-spike CD8 responses and missed private and CD4 specificities.

This CDR3 comprises 13 residues. The V gene lost 2 bases and the J gene lost 2 bases, with 8 bases spanning the gap. Germline assignment: CDR1 SGDLS and CDR2 YYNGEE. Sample: whole blood. The chain uses TRBV9 and TRBJ2-7; D is unresolved. This receptor was taken from an adult who was a healthcare worker with PCR-confirmed SARS-CoV-2 infection or an uninfected control (not recorded which). The CDR3 DNA follows: TGTGCCAGCAGCGTCGACCCTGCCTACGAGCAGTACTTC. This gives the protein CASSVDPAYEQYF.